What follows are 27 T cell receptor beta chains derived from one specimen sequenced in a study of shared clonotypes between healthy human individuals (dated by TCRdb to the early 2020s). Library prep was done by the immunoSEQ multiplex PCR assay. What TCRdb holds here is the immuneACCESS table cut down to in-frame rearrangements. Part of the clones is not present; checked against another copy, under half of the missing clones reflect an unresolved V gene, and the others are unexplained. The sample table shows over a million clones, and roughly 96% are seen once. Approximately 1.1% of the sample comes from the top ten. Sequences were obtained from naive CD4+ T cells sorted from blood. The meaning of the sample's cell subset or site label: CD45RA+ positively selected. The receptors shown here come from a man aged 30 to 39 in good health.

The V call is TRBV28, the J call TRBJ1-5; D unresolved. V was pared by 5 bases and J by 6 bases, with 20 bases between. This CDR3 is 16 amino acids long. Germline V CDR1 and CDR2: MDHEN, SYDVKM. The CDR3, as DNA: TGTGCCAGCAGTCTCCACTTGGGAAGAGGAGGTCAGCCCCAGCATTTT. Translation: CASSLHLGRGGQPQHF.

The chain recombines TRBV9 with TRBJ2-3, with 7 bases matching TRBD2. This CDR3 spans 15 amino acids. Germline V gene lookup returns CDR1 SGDLS and CDR2 YYNGEE. V lost 0 bases, J lost 5 bases, and 6 bases stayed unmatched. CDR3 residues: CASSVVAGVGDTQYF. In DNA form, the CDR3 reads TGTGCCAGCAGCGTAGTGGCGGGAGTAGGAGATACGCAGTATTTT.

This chain uses TRBV4-1 with TRBJ2-3; D may be TRBD2 (6 bases). V was cut by 2 bases and J by 3 bases, with 9 bases left in between. The CDR3 extends over 14 amino acids. Germline values: CDR1 MGHRA, CDR2 YSYEKL. Here the CDR3 DNA reads TGCGCCAGCAGCCAATTCCGGGGGACAGATACGCAGTATTTT. This sequence encodes CASSQFRGTDTQYF.

The chain recombines TRBV28 with TRBJ1-3, with TRBD1 identical over 7 bases. Germline CDR1 MDHEN, CDR2 SYDVKM. The CDR3 is 17 residues long. V shed 7 bases and J 0 bases; nucleotides not matched to a gene: 12. This CDR3 is CASNPVAGQYSGNTIYF. CDR3 in DNA: TGTGCCAGCAACCCCGTGGCGGGACAGTACTCTGGAAACACCATATATTTT.

Worth noting for this clone: The sample has other DNA sequences that encode this CDR3 too. The rearrangement joins TRBV9 to TRBJ2-1, with TRBD2 as a possible D gene (6 bases). The V end lost 2 bases, the J end lost 1 base, and 7 bases lay between the germline ends. The CDR3 length is 14 residues. The germline V gene has CDR1 SGDLS and CDR2 YYNGEE. CDR3 sequence (DNA): TGTGCCAGCAGCGTTAGCGGATCCTACAATGAGCAGTTCTTC. Protein product: CASSVSGSYNEQFF.

The chain joins TRBV5-6 to TRBJ2-7; D ambiguous. V was trimmed by 4 bases and J by 0 bases, leaving 8 bases between them. The CDR3 length is 13 residues. CDR1 and CDR2 from the germline V gene are SGHDT and YYEEEE. The CDR3 nucleotides are TGTGCCAGCAGCCTCGGGTTCTCCTACGAGCAGTACTTC. It specifies CASSLGFSYEQYF.

The rearrangement joins TRBV28 to TRBJ2-7; unclear D gene. CDR1 is MDHEN, CDR2 SYDVKM, per germline. The CDR3 loop spans 14 amino acids. Trimming removed 2 bases from V and 3 bases from J, with 11 bases in between. The CDR3 DNA is TGTGCCAGCAGTTTAACGGCTAGGAACTACGAGCAGTACTTC. Amino acid sequence: CASSLTARNYEQYF.

The gene calls are TRBV27 and TRBJ2-3; possibly TRBD2 for D (5 bases). Germline assignment: CDR1 MNHEY and CDR2 SMNVEV (reference sequence). V lost 5 bases to trimming and J lost 6 bases, with 12 bases between them. The CDR3 has 13 residues. The CDR3 DNA follows: TGTGCCAGCAGTCCCGAGAGGGCGGATACGCAGTATTTT. Encoded protein: CASSPERADTQYF.

The rearrangement joins TRBV27 to TRBJ2-7, with D maybe TRBD1 (7 bases). This CDR3 spans 14 amino acids. Germline V gene lookup returns CDR1 MNHEY and CDR2 SMNVEV (reference sequence). Between the trimmed V and J ends, which lost 8 bases and 0 bases, there was a span of 14 bases. Here the CDR3 DNA reads TGTGCCAGCCGGAGACAGGGAGGCTCCTACGAGCAGTACTTC. Translating gives CASRRQGGSYEQYF.

The rearrangement links TRBV5-4 to TRBJ2-7; a weak D match, TRBD2 (7 bases). The CDR3 has 16 amino acids. V dropped 4 bases and J dropped 0 bases, with 17 bases sitting between them. Germline values: CDR1 SGHNT, CDR2 YYREEE (reference sequence). The CDR3 spells CASSPRGGVLSYEQYF. The DNA of the CDR3 is TGTGCCAGCAGCCCAAGGGGGGGCGTCCTCTCCTACGAGCAGTACTTC. The full variable domain, in which reference TRBV5-4 and TRBJ2-7 provide the parts outside the CDR3, is ETGVTQSPTHLIKTRGQQVTLRCSSQSGHNTVSWYQQALGQGPQFIFQYYREEENGRGNFPPRFSGLQFPNYSSELNVNALELDDSALYLCASSPRGGVLSYEQYFGPGTRLTVT.

The chain uses TRBV9 and TRBJ2-1; D is possibly TRBD2 (6 bases). The CDR3 is 16 residues long. Germline loops: CDR1 SGDLS, CDR2 YYNGEE. With 3 bases removed from V and 1 base from J, the gap between germline ends came to 14 bases. CDR3 DNA: TGTGCCAGCAGCGCCCCCTCAGGGAGGTCCTACAATGAGCAGTTCTTC. The encoded protein is CASSAPSGRSYNEQFF.

J is TRBJ2-7 and V is TRBV11-2; D may be TRBD1 (6 bases). The CDR3 is 17 amino acids. V lost 5 bases, J lost 0 bases, and 20 bases lay in between. The germline CDR1 and CDR2 sequences are SGHAT and FQNNGV. The CDR3 spells CASSPRATGFHSYEQYF. CDR3 coding DNA: TGTGCCAGCAGCCCACGAGCGACAGGCTTCCACTCCTACGAGCAGTACTTC.

The chain uses TRBV10-3 and TRBJ2-1; TRBD2 matches 8 bases. Germline lookup yields CDR1 ENHRY and CDR2 SYGVKD. The CDR3 runs 14 residues. Losses at the gene ends were 5 bases for V and 9 bases for J; bases not matched to a gene: 9. CDR3: CAISSGRMEGEQFF. DNA for the CDR3: TGTGCCATCAGTAGCGGGAGAATGGAGGGTGAGCAGTTCTTC.

V and J are TRBV28 and TRBJ2-4; 15 nucleotides align to TRBD2. This CDR3 comprises 18 residues. Germline trimming cut 6 bases from V and 8 bases from J; bases unmatched to any gene: 14. CDR1 and CDR2 from the germline V gene are MDHEN and SYDVKM. The CDR3 reads CASRPRGLAGGRSHIQYF. The CDR3 nucleotides are TGTGCCAGCAGACCGAGAGGACTAGCGGGAGGGCGGTCACACATTCAGTACTTC.

The chain combines TRBV28 with TRBJ1-5, with TRBD1 matching over 8 bases. There are 15 residues in the CDR3. Germline V gene lookup returns CDR1 MDHEN and CDR2 SYDVKM. After removal of 1 base from V and 6 bases from J, the junction contained 5 bases not matched to a gene. This CDR3 reads CASSLYPGGTQPQHF. In DNA, the CDR3 is TGTGCCAGCAGTTTATATCCAGGGGGCACTCAGCCCCAGCATTTT.

The CDR3 DNA follows: TGTGCCAGCTATTCGAACAGGGGTAGGACTGAAGCTTTCTTT. Translating it yields CASYSNRGRTEAFF. V and J are TRBV27 and TRBJ1-1; 7 positions match TRBD1. The germline CDR1 and CDR2 sequences are MNHEY and SMNVEV (reference sequence). The junction had 11 bases not matched to a gene; V was cut back by 8 bases and J by 5 bases. This CDR3 region has 14 residues.

The J gene is TRBJ1-5, the V gene TRBV4-1, with D possibly TRBD1 on 5 matching bases. CDR1 and CDR2 from the germline V gene are MGHRA and YSYEKL. The V and J ends lost 2 bases and 4 bases respectively, with 9 bases between them. The CDR3 totals 14 residues. CDR3 bases: TGCGCCAGCAGCCAACTTAGACAGAATCAGCCCCAGCATTTT. This codes for CASSQLRQNQPQHF.

The J gene is TRBJ1-3, the V gene TRBV7-2; TRBD1 might be the D (5 bases). Between the trimmed V and J ends, which lost 3 bases and 5 bases, there was a span of 8 bases. The germline gives CDR1 SGHTA, CDR2 FQGNSA. The CDR3 runs 13 residues. The CDR3 loop is CASSFGHRNTIYF. As DNA, the CDR3 is TGTGCCAGCAGCTTCGGACATCGAAACACCATATATTTT.

V is TRBV27 and J is TRBJ2-3; tentative D call: TRBD1 (6 bases). The ends were cut back, 2 bases at V and 4 bases at J, with 16 bases in the middle. This CDR3 region has 16 residues. Germline CDR1 reads MNHEY; CDR2 reads SMNVEV (reference sequence). The CDR3 loop is CASSLGYRVSPDTQYF. CDR3 DNA sequence: TGTGCCAGCAGTTTAGGTTACAGGGTTAGCCCAGATACGCAGTATTTT.

The V call is TRBV6-1, the J call TRBJ1-1, with D uncertain. There are 13 residues in the CDR3. Between the trimmed V and J ends, which lost 5 bases and 3 bases, there was a span of 10 bases. Germline V gives CDR1 MNHNS, CDR2 SASEGT. CDR3 in DNA: TGTGCCAGCAGTCGTCAGTTCTACACTGAAGCTTTCTTT. It codes for CASSRQFYTEAFF.

This clone was seen only once. The chain joins TRBV29-1 to TRBJ2-3; possibly TRBD1 or TRBD2 for D (5 bases each). The ends were cut back, 4 bases at V and 4 bases at J, with 18 bases in the middle. Germline V gives CDR1 SQVTM, CDR2 ANQGSEA. The CDR3 length is 15 residues. CDR3 region: CSVGPRSGPPDTQYF. The CDR3 coding sequence is TGCAGCGTTGGGCCAAGATCGGGGCCCCCAGATACGCAGTATTTT.

This chain links TRBV6-1 with TRBJ2-1, with D hard to call. The ends were cut back, 0 bases at V and 1 base at J, with 13 bases in the middle. The CDR3 has 17 residues. Looked up from germline, CDR1 is MNHNS and CDR2 is SASEGT. CDR3 in DNA: TGTGCCAGCAGTGAAGCATTCAGGAGACCTTCCTACAATGAGCAGTTCTTC. This translates into CASSEAFRRPSYNEQFF.

The chain has TRBV28 and TRBJ2-2; 10 bases agree with TRBD2. The CDR3 loop spans 24 amino acids. V trimming: 2 bases; J trimming: 4 bases; junction bases outside the gene matches: 28. CDR1 and CDR2 (germline): MDHEN, SYDVKM. CDR3 coding DNA: TGTGCCAGCAGTTTAAGTACTTGGTCAAAGCCCGCTCTAGCGGGAGAAGTTTTCACCGGGGAGCTGTTTTTT. Its translation: CASSLSTWSKPALAGEVFTGELFF.

The chain links TRBV28 to TRBJ1-2; D is undetermined. The CDR3 sequence is 13 residues long. Germline CDR1 MDHEN, CDR2 SYDVKM. Between the trimmed V and J ends, which lost 6 bases and 4 bases, there was a span of 12 bases. The CDR3 DNA follows: TGTGCCAGCAGAATTAGCACAGTCTATGGCTACACCTTC. Translating gives CASRISTVYGYTF.

The V and J genes are TRBV10-3 and TRBJ2-7; D perhaps matches TRBD2 (6 bases). Germline assignment: CDR1 ENHRY and CDR2 SYGVKD. Trimming took 0 bases from V and 3 from J, leaving 12 bases between them. There are 15 residues in the CDR3. This chain's CDR3 is CAISESAYGSYEQYF. CDR3 sequence (DNA): TGTGCCATCAGTGAGTCCGCATACGGGAGCTACGAGCAGTACTTC.

The genes are TRBV5-6 and TRBJ2-7, with 14 nucleotides matching TRBD2. V dropped 2 bases and J dropped 5; count of bases not matched to a gene: 6. This CDR3 has 16 amino acids. The germline V gene encodes CDR1 SGHDT and CDR2 YYEEEE. The DNA for the CDR3 is TGTGCCAGCAGCTTTCGGACTAGCGGGAGGAGGAACGAGCAGTACTTC. This sequence encodes CASSFRTSGRRNEQYF.

V and J are TRBV5-1 and TRBJ2-7; 7 nucleotides align to TRBD1. Germline loops: CDR1 SGHRS, CDR2 YFSETQ. Losses at the gene ends were 4 bases for V and 3 bases for J; bases not matched to a gene: 10. This CDR3 spans 15 amino acids. In DNA, the CDR3 is TGCGCCAGCAGCCCTAAGACAGGGTTCCACTACGAGCAGTACTTC. This sequence encodes CASSPKTGFHYEQYF. Full variable domain (rest looked up from reference TRBV5-1 and TRBJ2-7): KAGVTQTPRYLIKTRGQQVTLSCSPISGHRSVSWYQQTPGQGLQFLFEYFSETQRNKGNFPGRFSGRQFSNSRSEMNVSTLELGDSALYLCASSPKTGFHYEQYFGPGTRLTVT.